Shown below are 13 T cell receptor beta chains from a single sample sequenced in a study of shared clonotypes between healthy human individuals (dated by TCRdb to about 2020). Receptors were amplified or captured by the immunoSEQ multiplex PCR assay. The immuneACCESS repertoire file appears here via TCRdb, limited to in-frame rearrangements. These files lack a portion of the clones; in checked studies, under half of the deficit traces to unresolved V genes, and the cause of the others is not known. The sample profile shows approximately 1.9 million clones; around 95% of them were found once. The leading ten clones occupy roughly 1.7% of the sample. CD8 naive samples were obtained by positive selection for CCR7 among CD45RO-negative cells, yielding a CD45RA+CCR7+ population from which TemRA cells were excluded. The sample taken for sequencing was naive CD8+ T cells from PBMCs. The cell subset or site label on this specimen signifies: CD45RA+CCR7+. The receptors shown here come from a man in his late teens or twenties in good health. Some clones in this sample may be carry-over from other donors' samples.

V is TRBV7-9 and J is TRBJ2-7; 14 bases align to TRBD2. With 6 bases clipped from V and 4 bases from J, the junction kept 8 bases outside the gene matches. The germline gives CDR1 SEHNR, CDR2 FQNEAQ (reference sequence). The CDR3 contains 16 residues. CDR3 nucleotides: TGTGCCAGCAGACCTGGGACTAGCGGGAGAATGTACGAGCAGTACTTC. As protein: CASRPGTSGRMYEQYF.

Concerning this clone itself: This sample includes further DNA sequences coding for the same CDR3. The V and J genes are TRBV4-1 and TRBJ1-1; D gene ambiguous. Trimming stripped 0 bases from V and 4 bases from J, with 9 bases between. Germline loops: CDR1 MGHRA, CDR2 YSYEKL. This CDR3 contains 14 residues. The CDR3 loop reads CASSQDRRGTEAFF. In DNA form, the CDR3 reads TGCGCCAGCAGCCAAGATAGACGGGGCACTGAAGCTTTCTTT.

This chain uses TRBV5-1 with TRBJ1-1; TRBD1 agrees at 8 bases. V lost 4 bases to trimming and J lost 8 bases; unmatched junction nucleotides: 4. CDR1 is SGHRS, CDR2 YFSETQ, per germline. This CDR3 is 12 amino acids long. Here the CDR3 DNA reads TGCGCCAGCAGCGTTTCAGGGGGCGAAGCTTTCTTT. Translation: CASSVSGGEAFF.

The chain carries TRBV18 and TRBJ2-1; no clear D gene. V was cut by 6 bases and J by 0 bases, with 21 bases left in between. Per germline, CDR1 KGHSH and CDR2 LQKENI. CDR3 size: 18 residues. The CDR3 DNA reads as TGTGCCAGCTCCTCAACCACGAGTTTGGTTCGCTCCTACAATGAGCAGTTCTTC. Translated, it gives CASSSTTSLVRSYNEQFF.

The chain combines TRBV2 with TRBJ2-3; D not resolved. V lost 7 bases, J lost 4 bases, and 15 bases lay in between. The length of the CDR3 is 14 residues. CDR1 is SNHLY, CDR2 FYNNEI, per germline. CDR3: CASTETRNADTQYF. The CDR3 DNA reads TGTGCCAGCACAGAAACCAGGAACGCAGATACGCAGTATTTT.

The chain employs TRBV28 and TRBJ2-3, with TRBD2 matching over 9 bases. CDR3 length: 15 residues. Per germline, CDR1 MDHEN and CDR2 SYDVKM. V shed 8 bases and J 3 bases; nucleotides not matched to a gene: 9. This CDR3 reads CASLIAGELTDTQYF. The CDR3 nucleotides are TGTGCCAGCTTAATAGCGGGAGAGCTTACAGATACGCAGTATTTT. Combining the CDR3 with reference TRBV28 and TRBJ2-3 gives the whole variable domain DVKVTQSSRYLVKRTGEKVFLECVQDMDHENMFWYRQDPGLGLRLIYFSYDVKMKEKGDIPEGYSVSREKKERFSLILESASTNQTSMYLCASLIAGELTDTQYFGPGTRLTVL.

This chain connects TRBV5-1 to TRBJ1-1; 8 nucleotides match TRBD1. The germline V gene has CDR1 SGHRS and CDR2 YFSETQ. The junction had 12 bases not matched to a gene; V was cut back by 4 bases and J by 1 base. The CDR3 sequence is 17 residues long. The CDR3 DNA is TGCGCCAGCAGCCTTTCTGGACAGGGATTAGGGAACACTGAAGCTTTCTTT. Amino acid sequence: CASSLSGQGLGNTEAFF.

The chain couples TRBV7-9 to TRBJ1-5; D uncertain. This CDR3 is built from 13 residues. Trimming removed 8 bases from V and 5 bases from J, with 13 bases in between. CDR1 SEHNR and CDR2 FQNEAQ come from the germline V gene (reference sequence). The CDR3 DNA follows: TGTGCCAGCCGGGGTATTGAGGATCAGCCCCAGCATTTT. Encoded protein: CASRGIEDQPQHF.

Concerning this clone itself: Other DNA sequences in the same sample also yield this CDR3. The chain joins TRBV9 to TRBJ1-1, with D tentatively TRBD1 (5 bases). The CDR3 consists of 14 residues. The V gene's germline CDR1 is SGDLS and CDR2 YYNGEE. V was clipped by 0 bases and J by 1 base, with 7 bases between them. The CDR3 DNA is TGTGCCAGCAGCGTAGCTGGGGGGAACACTGAAGCTTTCTTT. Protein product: CASSVAGGNTEAFF. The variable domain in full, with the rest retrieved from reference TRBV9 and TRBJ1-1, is DSGVTQTPKHLITATGQRVTLRCSPRSGDLSVYWYQQSLDQGLQFLIQYYNGEERAKGNILERFSAQQFPDLHSELNLSSLELGDSALYFCASSVAGGNTEAFFGQGTRLTVV.

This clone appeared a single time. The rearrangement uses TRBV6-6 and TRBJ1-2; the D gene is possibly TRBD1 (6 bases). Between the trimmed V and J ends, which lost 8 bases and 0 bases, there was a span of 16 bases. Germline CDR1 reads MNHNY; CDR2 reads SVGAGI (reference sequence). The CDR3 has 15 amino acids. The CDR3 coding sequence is TGTGCCAGCCGTGGTGTGAAGGGGGCTAACTATGGCTACACCTTC. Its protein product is CASRGVKGANYGYTF.

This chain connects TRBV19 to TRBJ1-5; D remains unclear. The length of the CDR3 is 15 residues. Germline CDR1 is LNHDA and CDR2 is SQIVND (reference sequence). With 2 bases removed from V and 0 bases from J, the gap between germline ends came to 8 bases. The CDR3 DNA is TGTGCCAGTAGTATATCCCCGAATAGCAATCAGCCCCAGCATTTT. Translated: CASSISPNSNQPQHF.

CDR3 nucleotides: TGTGCCAGCAGTGAAGTGGCTACAGATACGCAGTATTTT. Translating it yields CASSEVATDTQYF. V usage is TRBV28 and J usage is TRBJ2-3; D is ambiguous. Trimming left V 5 bases short and J 3 bases short, with 9 bases between. Germline V gives CDR1 MDHEN, CDR2 SYDVKM. The CDR3 length is 13 residues.

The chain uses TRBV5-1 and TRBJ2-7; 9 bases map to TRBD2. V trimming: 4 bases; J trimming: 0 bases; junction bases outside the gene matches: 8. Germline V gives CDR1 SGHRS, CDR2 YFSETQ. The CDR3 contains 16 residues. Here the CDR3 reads CASSGGPGLASYEQYF. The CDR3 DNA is TGCGCCAGCAGCGGAGGGCCGGGACTAGCCTCCTACGAGCAGTACTTC.